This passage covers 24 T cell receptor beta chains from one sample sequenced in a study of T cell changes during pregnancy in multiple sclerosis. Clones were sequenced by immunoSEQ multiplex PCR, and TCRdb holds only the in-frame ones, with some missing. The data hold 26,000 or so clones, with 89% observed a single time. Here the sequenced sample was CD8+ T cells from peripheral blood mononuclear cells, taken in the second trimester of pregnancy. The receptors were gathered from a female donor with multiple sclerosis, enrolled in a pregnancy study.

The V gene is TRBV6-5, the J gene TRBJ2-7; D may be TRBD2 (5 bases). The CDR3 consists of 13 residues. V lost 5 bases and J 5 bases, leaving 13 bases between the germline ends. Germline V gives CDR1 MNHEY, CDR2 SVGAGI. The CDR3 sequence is CASSALGSHEQYF. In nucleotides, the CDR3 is TGTGCCAGCAGTGCACTAGGGTCGCACGAGCAGTACTTC.

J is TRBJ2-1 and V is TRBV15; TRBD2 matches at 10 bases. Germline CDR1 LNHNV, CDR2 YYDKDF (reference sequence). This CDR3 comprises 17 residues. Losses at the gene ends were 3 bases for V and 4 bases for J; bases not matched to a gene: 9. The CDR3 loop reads CATSRTSGPRLYNEQFF. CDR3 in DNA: TGTGCCACCAGCAGGACTAGCGGGCCTAGATTATACAATGAGCAGTTCTTC.

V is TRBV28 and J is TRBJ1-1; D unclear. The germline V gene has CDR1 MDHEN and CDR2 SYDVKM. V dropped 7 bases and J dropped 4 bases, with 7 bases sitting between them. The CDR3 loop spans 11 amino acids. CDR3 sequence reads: CASTPGTEAFF. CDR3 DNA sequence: TGTGCCAGCACGCCGGGCACTGAAGCTTTCTTT. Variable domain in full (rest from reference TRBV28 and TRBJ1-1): DVKVTQSSRYLVKRTGEKVFLECVQDMDHENMFWYRQDPGLGLRLIYFSYDVKMKEKGDIPEGYSVSREKKERFSLILESASTNQTSMYLCASTPGTEAFFGQGTRLTVV.

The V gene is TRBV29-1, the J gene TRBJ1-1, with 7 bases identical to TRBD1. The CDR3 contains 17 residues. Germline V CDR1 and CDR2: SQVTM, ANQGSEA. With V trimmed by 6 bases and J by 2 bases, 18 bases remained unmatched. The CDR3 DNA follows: TGCAGCGTGGGTCCGGGCACAACAGGGGCCCCAAACACTGAAGCTTTCTTT. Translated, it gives CSVGPGTTGAPNTEAFF.

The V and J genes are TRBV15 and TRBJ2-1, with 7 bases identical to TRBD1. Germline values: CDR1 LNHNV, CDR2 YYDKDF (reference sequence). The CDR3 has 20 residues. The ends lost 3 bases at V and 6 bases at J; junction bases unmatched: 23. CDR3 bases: TGTGCCACCAGCAGCCCTCGCGAGGGGGCCGTTGGCTTACTGAGCAATGAGCAGTTCTTC. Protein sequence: CATSSPREGAVGLLSNEQFF.

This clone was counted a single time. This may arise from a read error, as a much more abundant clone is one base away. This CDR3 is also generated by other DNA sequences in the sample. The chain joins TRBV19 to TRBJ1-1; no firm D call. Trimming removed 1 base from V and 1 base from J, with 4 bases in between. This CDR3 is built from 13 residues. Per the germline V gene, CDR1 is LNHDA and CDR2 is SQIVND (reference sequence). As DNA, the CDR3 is TGTGCCAGTAGTATAGGGAGGAACACTGAAGCTTTCTTT. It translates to CASSIGRNTEAFF.

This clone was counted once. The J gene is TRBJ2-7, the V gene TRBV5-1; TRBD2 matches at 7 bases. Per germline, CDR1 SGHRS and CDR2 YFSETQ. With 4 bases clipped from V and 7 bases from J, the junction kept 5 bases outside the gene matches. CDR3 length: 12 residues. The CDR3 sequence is CASSPLGREQYF. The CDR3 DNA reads TGCGCCAGCAGCCCTCTCGGGAGGGAGCAGTACTTC.

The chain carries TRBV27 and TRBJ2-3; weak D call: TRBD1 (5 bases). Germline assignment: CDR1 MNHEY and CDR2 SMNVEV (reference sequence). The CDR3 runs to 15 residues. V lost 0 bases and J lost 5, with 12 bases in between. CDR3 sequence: CASSLSDSQGDTQYF. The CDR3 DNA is TGTGCCAGCAGTTTATCGGATAGTCAGGGAGATACGCAGTATTTT.

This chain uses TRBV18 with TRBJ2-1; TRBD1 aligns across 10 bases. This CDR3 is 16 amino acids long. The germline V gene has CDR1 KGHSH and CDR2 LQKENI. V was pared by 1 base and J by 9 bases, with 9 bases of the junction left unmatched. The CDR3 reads CASSPRSGQGRSEQFF. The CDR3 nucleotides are TGTGCCAGCTCACCACGGTCGGGACAGGGGAGAAGTGAGCAGTTCTTC.

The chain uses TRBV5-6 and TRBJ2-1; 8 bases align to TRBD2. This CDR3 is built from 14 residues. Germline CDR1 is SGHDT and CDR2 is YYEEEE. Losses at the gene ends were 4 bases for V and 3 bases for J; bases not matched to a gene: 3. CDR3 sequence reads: CASSPGGNYNEQFF. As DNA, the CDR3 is TGTGCCAGCAGCCCGGGAGGGAACTACAATGAGCAGTTCTTC.

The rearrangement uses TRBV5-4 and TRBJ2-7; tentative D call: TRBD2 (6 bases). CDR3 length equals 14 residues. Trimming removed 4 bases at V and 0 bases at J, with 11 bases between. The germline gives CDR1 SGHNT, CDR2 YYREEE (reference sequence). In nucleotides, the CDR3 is TGTGCCAGCAGCAGCCGGGACTTCTCCTACGAGCAGTACTTC. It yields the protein CASSSRDFSYEQYF.

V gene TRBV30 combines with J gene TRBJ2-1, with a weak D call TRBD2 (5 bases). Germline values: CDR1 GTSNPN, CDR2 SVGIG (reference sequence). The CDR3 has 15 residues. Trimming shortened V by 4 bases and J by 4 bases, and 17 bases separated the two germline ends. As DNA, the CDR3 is TGTGCCTGGATGTCCTGGGAGATTGGTTACAATGAGCAGTTCTTC. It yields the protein CAWMSWEIGYNEQFF.

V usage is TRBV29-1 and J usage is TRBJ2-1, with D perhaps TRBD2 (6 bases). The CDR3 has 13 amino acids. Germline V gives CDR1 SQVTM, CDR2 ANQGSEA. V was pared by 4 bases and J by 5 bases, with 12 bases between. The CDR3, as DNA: TGCAGCGTTGTGATCGGGGGTAACAATGAGCAGTTCTTC. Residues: CSVVIGGNNEQFF.

The CDR3 region is CSVWCRNQPQHF. CDR3 DNA sequence: TGCAGCGTTTGGTGTAGAAATCAGCCCCAGCATTTT. The chain is built from TRBV29-1 and TRBJ1-5; D not certain. V was trimmed by 5 bases and J by 4 bases, leaving 9 bases between them. CDR1 SQVTM and CDR2 ANQGSEA come from the germline V gene. The CDR3 runs to 12 residues.

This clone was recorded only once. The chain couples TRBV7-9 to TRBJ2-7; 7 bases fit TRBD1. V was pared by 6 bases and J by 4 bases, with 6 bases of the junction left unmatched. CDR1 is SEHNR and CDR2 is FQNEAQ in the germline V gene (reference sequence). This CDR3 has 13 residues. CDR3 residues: CASRTTGQYEQYF. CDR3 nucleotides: TGTGCCAGCAGGACGACAGGGCAGTACGAGCAGTACTTC. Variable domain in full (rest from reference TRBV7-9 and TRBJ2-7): DTGVSQNPRHKITKRGQNVTFRCDPISEHNRLYWYRQTLGQGPEFLTYFQNEAQLEKSRLLSDRFSAERPKGSFSTLEIQRTEQGDSAMYLCASRTTGQYEQYFGPGTRLTVT.

The CDR3 bases are TGTGCCAGCAGTGAACAGGGGGCTAACTATGGCTACACCTTC. As protein: CASSEQGANYGYTF. The chain links TRBV27 to TRBJ1-2; the match to TRBD1 covers 8 bases. In germline, CDR1 is MNHEY, CDR2 SMNVEV (reference sequence). The V segment lost 5 bases and the J segment 0 bases; nucleotides outside the gene matches: 2. The CDR3 is 14 amino acids.

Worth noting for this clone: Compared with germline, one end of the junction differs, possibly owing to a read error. Written as DNA, the CDR3 is TGTGCTAGCAGCCCAAGCGAATTCCCCCTCTACGAGCAGTACTTC. This codes for CASSPSEFPLYEQYF. The chain has TRBV7-7 and TRBJ2-7; D gene uncertain. The CDR3 sequence is 15 residues long. The germline V gene encodes CDR1 SSHAT and CDR2 FNYEAQ (reference sequence). Filled out from reference TRBV7-7 and TRBJ2-7, the complete variable domain reads GAGVSQSPRYKVTKRGQDVTLRCDPISSHATLYWYQQALGQGPEFLTYFNYEAQPDKSGLPSDRFSAERPEGSISTLTIQRTEQRDSAMYRCASSPSEFPLYEQYFGPGTRLTVT.

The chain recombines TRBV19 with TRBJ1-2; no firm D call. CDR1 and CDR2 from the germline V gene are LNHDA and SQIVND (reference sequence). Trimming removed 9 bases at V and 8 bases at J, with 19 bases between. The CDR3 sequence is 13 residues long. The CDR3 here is CASGRVGYGGYTF. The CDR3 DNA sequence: TGTGCCAGCGGCCGCGTCGGTTACGGGGGCTACACCTTC.

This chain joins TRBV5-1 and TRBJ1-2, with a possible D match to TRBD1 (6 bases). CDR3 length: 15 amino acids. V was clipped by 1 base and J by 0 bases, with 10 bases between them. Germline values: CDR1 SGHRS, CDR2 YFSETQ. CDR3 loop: CASSLFGTPNYGYTF. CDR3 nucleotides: TGCGCCAGCAGCTTGTTTGGGACACCTAACTATGGCTACACCTTC.

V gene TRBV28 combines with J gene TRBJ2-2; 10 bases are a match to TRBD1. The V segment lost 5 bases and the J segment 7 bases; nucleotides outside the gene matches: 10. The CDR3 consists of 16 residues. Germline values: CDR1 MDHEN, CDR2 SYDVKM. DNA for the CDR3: TGTGCCAGCAGTCAACCGACAGGGGGCTATCTCGGGGAGCTGTTTTTT. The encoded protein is CASSQPTGGYLGELFF.

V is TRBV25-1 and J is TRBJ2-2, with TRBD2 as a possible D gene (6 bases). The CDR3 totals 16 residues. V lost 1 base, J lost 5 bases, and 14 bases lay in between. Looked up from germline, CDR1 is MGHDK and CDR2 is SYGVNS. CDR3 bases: TGTGCCAGCAGTGAATTCACGGGAGACCGTACCGGGGAGCTGTTTTTT. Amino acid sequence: CASSEFTGDRTGELFF.

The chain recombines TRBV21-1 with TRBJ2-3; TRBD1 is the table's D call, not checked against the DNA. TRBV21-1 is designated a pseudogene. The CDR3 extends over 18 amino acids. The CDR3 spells CASSKRKDRRPGTDTQYF. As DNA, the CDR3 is TGTGCCAGCAGCAAGAGGAAGGACAGGAGGCCAGGCACAGATACGCAGTATTTT.

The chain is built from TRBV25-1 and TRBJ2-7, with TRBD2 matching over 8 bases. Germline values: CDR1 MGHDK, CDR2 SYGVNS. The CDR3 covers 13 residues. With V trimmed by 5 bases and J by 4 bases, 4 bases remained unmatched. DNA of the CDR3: TGTGCCAGCAGTTCGGGAGGGCCTTACGAGCAGTACTTC. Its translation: CASSSGGPYEQYF.

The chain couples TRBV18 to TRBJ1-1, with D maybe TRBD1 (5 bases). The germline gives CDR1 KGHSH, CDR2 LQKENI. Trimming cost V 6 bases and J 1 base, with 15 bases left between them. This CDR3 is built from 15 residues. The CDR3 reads CASSPPGWSNTEAFF. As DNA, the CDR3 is TGTGCCAGCTCGCCTCCAGGGTGGTCGAACACTGAAGCTTTCTTT. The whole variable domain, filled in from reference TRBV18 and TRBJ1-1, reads NAGVMQNPRHLVRRRGQEARLRCSPMKGHSHVYWYRQLPEEGLKFMVYLQKENIIDESGMPKERFSAEFPKEGPSILRIQQVVRGDSAAYFCASSPPGWSNTEAFFGQGTRLTVV.